This entry concerns a single T cell receptor beta chain. A second PCR, run for about 6 to 11 cycles, used a sample-barcoded 5' primer plus a J-beta primer mix. TCRdb reprocessed the 5' RACE reads via MiXCR and lists one record per CDR3 protein. The sample has around 990,000 distinct CDR3 sequences, about 23% seen once. These data come from a study of blood T cells in healthy people across ages. Trimming cost V 3 bases and J 5 bases, with 26 bases left between them. Looked up from germline, CDR1 is SGHTA and CDR2 is FQGTGA. The CDR3 is made up of 19 amino acids. The sample was also linked to a second study, of T cells of mothers and their children.

Source material: blood. The receptor was isolated from a girl aged 2-9 years in good health. The gene calls are TRBV7-3 and TRBJ2-1; a possible D gene is TRBD1 (8 bases). In DNA, the CDR3 is TGTGCCAGCAGCTTGGACCCAGGGGGCGAAGAGACTAGCAACAATGAGCAGTTCTTC. It encodes CASSLDPGGEETSNNEQFF. The whole variable domain, filled in from reference TRBV7-3 and TRBJ2-1, reads GAGVSQTPSNKVTEKGKYVELRCDPISGHTALYWYRQSLGQGPEFLIYFQGTGAADDSGLPNDRFFAVRPEGSVSTLKIQRTERGDSAVYLCASSLDPGGEETSNNEQFFGPGTRLTVL.